This T cell receptor (beta chain) originates from a study of T cell repertoires in cytomegalovirus infection. TCRdb redid the calling of the reads with MiXCR, one entry per CDR3 protein. The sample contains under 850,000 distinct CDR3 sequences, 35% to 40% of which appear only once. V gave up 5 bases and J gave up 8 bases; unmatched junction bases: 16. The CDR3 covers 16 residues. Germline CDR1 and CDR2: SEHNR and FQNEAQ (reference sequence). The source is a human donor in good health (CMV status not recorded). Some clones in this sample may be carry-over from other donors' samples. Sequenced: PBMCs. The chain recombines TRBV7-9 with TRBJ1-2; 8 bases map to TRBD1. CDR3 in amino acids: CASSPTGVTGSRGYTF. DNA of the CDR3: TGTGCCAGCAGCCCGACAGGGGTTACGGGTAGTCGAGGCTACACCTTC.